Included here is one T cell receptor (beta chain) sequence, with context. Sequencing used immunoSEQ multiplex PCR; TCRdb keeps in-frame clones, though not all of them. The sample has 20,000 or so clones; more than 65% are singletons. The source of the sample is a study of graft-versus-host responses after intestinal transplantation. Germline V gene lookup returns CDR1 MGHRA and CDR2 YSYEKL. The CDR3 is 15 residues long. The V end was cut by 1 base, the J end by 4 bases, with 13 bases between. This sample comprised PBMCs, obtained 14 days after transplant. The V call is TRBV4-1, the J call TRBJ1-2, with D hard to call. The clonotype was recovered from a human patient who received an intestinal transplant, so some T cells may come from the graft donor. The CDR3 reads CASSQVAGLGYGYTF. CDR3 nucleotides: TGCGCCAGCAGCCAAGTTGCCGGGCTGGGCTATGGCTACACCTTC.